This TCR beta chain was recovered during a study of blood T cell repertoires in COVID-19. About the research overall: Spain, Italy and the United States supplied samples that represented acute and convalescent COVID-19. PBMCs, B-cell-depleted T cells, or T cells provided the cDNA or gDNA that made up the material.

Original analysis: Researchers report that nucleated cell counts were estimated from reference gene primer amplification. The protocol was immunoSEQ multiplex PCR, while the TCRdb copy is restricted to in-frame clones and leaves out a portion. V, J and clone size reflect that table, while D and trimming were determined from the DNA. The data contain 240,000 or so clones, around nine tenths of them singletons. Germline V CDR1 and CDR2: SGHTA, FQGTGA. The CDR3 loop spans 16 amino acids. The V segment lost 5 bases and the J segment 12 bases; nucleotides outside the gene matches: 15. V is TRBV7-3 and J is TRBJ2-1, with TRBD2 matching over 11 bases. This receptor was identified in a man between 40 and 49 years old who had recovered from COVID-19. The sample was PBMCs or T cells enriched from blood (not recorded which). The CDR3 region has the DNA TGTGCCAGCAGCCCAACGGTAGCGGGAGGGACAATGGTGCAGTTCTTC. It specifies CASSPTVAGGTMVQFF.